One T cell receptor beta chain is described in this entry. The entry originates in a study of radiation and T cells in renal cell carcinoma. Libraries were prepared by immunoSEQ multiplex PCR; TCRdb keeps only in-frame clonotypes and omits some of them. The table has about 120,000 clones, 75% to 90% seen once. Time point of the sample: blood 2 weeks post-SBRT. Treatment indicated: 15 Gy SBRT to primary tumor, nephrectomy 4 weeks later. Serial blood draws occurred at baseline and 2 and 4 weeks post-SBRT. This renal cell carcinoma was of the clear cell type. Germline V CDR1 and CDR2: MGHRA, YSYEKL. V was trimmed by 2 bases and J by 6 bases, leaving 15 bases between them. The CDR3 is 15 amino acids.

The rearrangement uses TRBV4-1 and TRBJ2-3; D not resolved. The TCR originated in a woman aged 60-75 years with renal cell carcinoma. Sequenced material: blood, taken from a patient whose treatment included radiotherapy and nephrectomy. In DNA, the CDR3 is TGCGCCAGCAGCCAAAACTATGTCTCGGAGGATACGCAGTATTTT. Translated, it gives CASSQNYVSEDTQYF.